The entry below describes one TCR beta chain. This clonotype was picked up a small number of times. This clone's antigen is unknown. No much larger clone exists at a distance of one base, and base qualities are not known. This entry is derived from a study of T-cell memory formation after mild COVID-19 (dated by TCRdb to the early 2020s). Broadly, across the study: Most TCR sequence clusters were specific to one of the two donors. The cohort comprised two young, previously healthy adult volunteers, one female and one male. Longitudinal TCRalpha and TCRbeta repertoire sequencing tracked T-cell clones expanding and contracting after mild COVID-19 in a couple of donors.

CDR1 and CDR2 are read off the germline V gene as SGHVS and FQNEAQ. The CDR3 runs 14 residues from the cysteine to the phenylalanine. The retained sequence is limited to the CDR3, 42 bases, with the frame set at the first base. V sheds 1 base and J sheds 7 bases, leaving 11 bases between their ends. Sequencing relied on an Illumina NovaSeq 6000. cDNA libraries for TCRalpha and TCRbeta were prepared by 5'RACE using constant-segment primers, with sample barcodes and unique molecular identifiers added. RNA was extracted from every sample with Trizol reagent. Library amplification was performed in two PCR steps, and a second sample barcode and Illumina TruSeq adapters were introduced in the second step. Sequencing of libraries was performed on an Illumina NovaSeq with 2 x 150 bp paired-end reads. Processing in the source paper ran as follows. With migec v1.2.7, reads were demultiplexed and then collapsed into UMI-guided consensus sequences. Using mixcr v2.1.11, the UMI consensuses were aligned to TRA and TRB V and J templates and assembled into clonotypes. A clonotype was counted as expanded or contracted only when both edgeR and NoisET called the clonotype significant, with the noise models trained on biological replicates. edgeR calls used a false discovery rate-adjusted p below 0.01 and a log2 fold-change threshold of 1. As an exploratory analysis of dynamics, max-normalized trajectories of the 1000 most abundant clonotypes were examined with PCA combined with hierarchical clustering. The CD4 or CD8 phenotype of responding clones was assigned using the separately sequenced CD4+ and CD8+ repertoires. The raw public reads went through TCRdb reprocessing: fastp at Q25, MiXCR clone calling, in-frame beta chains kept. Every distinct CDR3 protein forms one entry, paired with its most common genes and DNA. TCRdb assigned the V and J calls; the authors' analysis was not used. A total of 200,000 to 250,000 distinct CDR3 sequences appear in this sample, roughly 10% of them only once. The ten largest make up 3.5% to 4% of the sample.

Ficoll-Paque density gradient centrifugation was used to isolate PBMCs. Paper-wide results and their limitations: Contracting CD4+ clones turned up mainly in the CM and EM memory subsets, whereas EMRA was where CD8+ clones were enriched. The study covered only two mild cases, and larger cohorts including severe cases with pre-infection samples were considered necessary. The detection of some responding clones in pre-infection memory suggests that pre-existing cross-reactive memory T cells joined the SARS-CoV-2 response. SARS-CoV-2 specificity of the second-wave clones peaking on day 37 was not confirmed. From day 15 to 85, contracting clones showed balanced CD4/CD8 phenotypes, whereas a second wave of clones that expanded from day 15 to 37 leaned towards CD4+.

Sequencing was performed on PBMCs or a T cell subset sorted from them (not recorded which). The chain couples TRBV7-8 to TRBJ2-1; too little of a D gene remains to name it. The TCR originated in a man aged 18-30 years who had mild COVID-19 (a few samples of this study predate the infection). The sample titles of this study are shuffled in the database, so cell type and time point are left out; the donor was told from shared clones. The CDR3 protein is CASSLVVGPNEQFF. The base sequence is TGTGCCAGCAGCTTAGTGGTGGGCCCTAATGAGCAGTTCTTC.